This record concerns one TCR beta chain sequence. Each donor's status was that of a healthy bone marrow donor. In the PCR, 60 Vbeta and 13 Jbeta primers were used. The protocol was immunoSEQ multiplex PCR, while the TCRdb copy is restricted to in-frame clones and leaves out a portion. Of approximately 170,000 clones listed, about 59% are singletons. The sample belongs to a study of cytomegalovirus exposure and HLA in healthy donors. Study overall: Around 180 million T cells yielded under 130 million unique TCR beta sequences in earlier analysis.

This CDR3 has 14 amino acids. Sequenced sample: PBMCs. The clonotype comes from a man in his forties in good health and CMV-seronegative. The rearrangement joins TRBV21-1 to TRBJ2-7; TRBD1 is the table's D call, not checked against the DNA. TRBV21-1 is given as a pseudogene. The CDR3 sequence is CASSLRQGGNEQYF. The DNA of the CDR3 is TGTGCCAGCAGCCTAAGACAGGGAGGAAACGAGCAGTACTTC.